Here is one T cell receptor beta chain with its context. These data originate in a study of blood T cell repertoires in COVID-19. Study information: The United States, Italy and Spain were the sources of the acute and convalescent COVID-19 samples. T cells, B-cell-depleted T cells, or PBMCs provided the cDNA or gDNA that served as material.

V was shortened by 7 bases and J by 3 bases, with 7 bases between the two germline ends. This CDR3 is built from 12 residues. Profiled with immunoSEQ multiplex PCR; TCRdb holds only in-frame clones, not every one. Of some 100,000 clones in the sample, approximately 80% were seen once. The V and J genes are TRBV12-3 or TRBV12-4 and TRBJ1-5; D not certain. The source material was peripheral blood. This TCR was sampled from a woman aged 45-65 years with acute or convalescent COVID-19. The CDR3, as DNA: TGTGCCAGCATCAAAAACAATCAGCCCCAGCATTTT. As protein: CASIKNNQPQHF.